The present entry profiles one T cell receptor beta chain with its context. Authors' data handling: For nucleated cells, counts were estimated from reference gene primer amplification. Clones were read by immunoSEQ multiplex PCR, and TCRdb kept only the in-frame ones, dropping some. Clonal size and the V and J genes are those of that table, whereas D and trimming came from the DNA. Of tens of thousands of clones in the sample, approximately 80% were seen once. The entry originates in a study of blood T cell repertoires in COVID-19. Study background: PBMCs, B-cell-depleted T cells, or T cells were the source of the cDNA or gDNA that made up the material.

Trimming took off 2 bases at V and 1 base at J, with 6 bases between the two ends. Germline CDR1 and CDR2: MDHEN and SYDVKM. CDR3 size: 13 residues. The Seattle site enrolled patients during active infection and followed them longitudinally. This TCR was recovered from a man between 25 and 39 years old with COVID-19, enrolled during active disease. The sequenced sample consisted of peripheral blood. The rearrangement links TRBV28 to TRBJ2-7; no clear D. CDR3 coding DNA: TGTGCCAGCAGTTTAGGCTCTTCCTACGAGCAGTACTTC. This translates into CASSLGSSYEQYF.